This T cell receptor beta chain emerged from a study of blood T cell repertoires in COVID-19. Study summary: Donors in the United States, Italy and Spain gave samples during acute or convalescent COVID-19.

CDR1 is MDHEN, CDR2 SYDVKM, per germline. Trimming pared 4 bases from V and 4 bases from J, leaving 16 bases between. This CDR3 comprises 15 residues. The method was immunoSEQ multiplex PCR; TCRdb's version includes in-frame clones alone and lacks a portion of them. The sample records 100,000 or so clones, roughly 80% being singletons. The source material was peripheral blood. The receptor was derived from a human donor in a cohort sampled during active COVID-19. This chain joins TRBV28 and TRBJ1-2; D is perhaps TRBD1 (6 bases). CDR3 sequence (DNA): TGTGCCAGCAGTTCCCGGGGACATCCTCTCTATGGCTACACCTTC. Amino acids: CASSSRGHPLYGYTF.